Each of the 12 T cell receptor beta chains below was sequenced from the same sample in a study of Graves' ophthalmopathy and Graves' hyperthyroidism. Scientists amplified the TCR beta CDR3 regions from RNA transcripts. RT-PCR with HTBI primers came first, then second-round multiplex PCR. TCRdb re-called the multiplex PCR reads through MiXCR, storing one row per CDR3 protein. The sample has around 600,000 distinct CDR3 sequences; about two fifths are singletons. The sequencing input was peripheral blood. These receptors came from an adult man with Graves' ophthalmopathy.

The chain has TRBV9 and TRBJ1-2, with 7 nucleotides matching TRBD1. The germline CDR1 and CDR2 sequences are SGDLS and YYNGEE. CDR3 size: 9 residues. The V segment lost 7 bases and the J segment 12 bases; nucleotides outside the gene matches: 3. The CDR3 loop is CASGGGNTF. The CDR3 bases are TGTGCCAGCGGAGGGGGCAACACCTTC.

The chain has TRBV29-1 and TRBJ1-5; D is perhaps TRBD1 (5 bases). The germline gives CDR1 SQVTM, CDR2 ANQGSEA. With 3 bases removed from V and 11 bases from J, the gap between germline ends came to 11 bases. This CDR3 region has 11 residues. CDR3 residues: CSVDREETQHF. The CDR3, as DNA: TGCAGCGTTGACAGGGAAGAGACCCAGCATTTT. The entire variable domain, with the rest obtained from reference TRBV29-1 and TRBJ1-5, is as follows: SAVISQKPSRDICQRGTSLTIQCQVDSQVTMMFWYRQQPGQSLTLIATANQGSEATYESGFVIDKFPISRPNLTFSTLTVSNMSPEDSSIYLCSVDREETQHFGDGTRLSIL.

The rearrangement joins TRBV11-2 to TRBJ1-4; D gene ambiguous. V was shortened by 6 bases and J by 4 bases, with 15 bases between the two germline ends. Germline lookup yields CDR1 SGHAT and CDR2 FQNNGV. The CDR3 runs to 15 residues. CDR3 sequence: CASSFRRAFNEKLFF. The CDR3 region has the DNA TGTGCCAGCAGTTTCAGGAGGGCATTTAATGAAAAACTGTTTTTT.

This clonotype has a count of ten or more. This chain joins TRBV7-2 and TRBJ2-2; D not certain. The ends were cut back, 10 bases at V and 5 bases at J, with 8 bases in the middle. CDR3 length equals 11 residues. The germline gives CDR1 SGHTA, CDR2 FQGNSA. CDR3 nucleotides: TGTGCCACCCAACCGACCGGGGAGCTGTTTTTT. It is translated as CATQPTGELFF.

Comment on this clonotype: A read error may be the cause here, since a much bigger clone is one base away. The gene calls are TRBV2 and TRBJ1-2; D possibly corresponds to TRBD1 (6 bases). Looked up from germline, CDR1 is SNHLY and CDR2 is FYNNEI. This CDR3 comprises 13 residues. Written as DNA, the CDR3 is TGTGCCAGCGGAAGACAGGTGAACTATGGCCACACCTTC. Protein sequence: CASGRQVNYGHTF.

This clonotype turned up a few times. The chain has TRBV5-6 and TRBJ2-5; TRBD2 matches 16 bases. This CDR3 region has 15 residues. After removal of 0 bases from V and 9 bases from J, the junction contained 2 bases not matched to a gene. Looked up from germline, CDR1 is SGHDT and CDR2 is YYEEEE. The CDR3 coding sequence is TGTGCCAGCAGCTTGGAGGGGACTAGCGGGAGGGCCCAGTACTTC. Protein product: CASSLEGTSGRAQYF.

This clonotype was found a few times. The J gene is TRBJ2-1, the V gene TRBV20-1, with TRBD2 identical over 10 bases. J was trimmed by 0 bases and V by 4 bases; bases with no gene match: 3. CDR1 is DFQATT, CDR2 SNEGSKA, per germline (reference sequence). This CDR3 is 15 amino acids long. The CDR3 loop reads CSATSGRSSYNEQFF. The DNA for the CDR3 is TGCAGTGCTACTAGCGGGAGAAGCTCCTACAATGAGCAGTTCTTC.

This clonotype was seen a single time. The rearrangement links TRBV15 to TRBJ1-2; no definite D call. The V end lost 5 bases, the J end lost 3 bases, and 13 bases lay between the germline ends. The length of the CDR3 is 14 residues. CDR1 and CDR2 (germline): LNHNV, YYDKDF (reference sequence). The CDR3 sequence is CATSVGRGYYGYTF. The CDR3 DNA follows: TGTGCCACCAGCGTCGGTCGGGGATACTATGGCTACACCTTC.

The gene calls are TRBV2 and TRBJ1-2; a possible D gene is TRBD1 (5 bases). Between the trimmed V and J ends, which lost 5 bases and 7 bases, there was a span of 20 bases. The V gene's germline CDR1 is SNHLY and CDR2 FYNNEI. The CDR3 spans 15 residues. This CDR3 reads CASSLSGVGGTGYTF. The CDR3 DNA reads as TGTGCCAGCAGTTTATCTGGGGTTGGGGGTACTGGCTACACCTTC. The variable domain in full, with the rest retrieved from reference TRBV2 and TRBJ1-2, is EPEVTQTPSHQVTQMGQEVILRCVPISNHLYFYWYRQILGQKVEFLVSFYNNEISEKSEIFDDQFSVERPDGSNFTLKIRSTKLEDSAMYFCASSLSGVGGTGYTFGSGTRLTVV.

The chain combines TRBV5-4 with TRBJ1-2, with D possibly being TRBD1 (5 bases). The V gene's germline CDR1 is SGHNT and CDR2 YYREEE (reference sequence). Trimming stripped 3 bases from V and 0 bases from J, with 12 bases between. This CDR3 has 15 amino acids. DNA of the CDR3: TGTGCCAGCAGCTCAGTTCGGGGCGCTAACTATGGCTACACCTTC. The encoded protein is CASSSVRGANYGYTF.

As for this clonotype: One base separates it from a far larger clone, so it is likely a read error. V gene TRBV7-6 combines with J gene TRBJ2-7; D not resolved. From germline, CDR1 is SGHVS and CDR2 FNYEAQ. CDR3 length: 12 residues. CDR3 bases: TGTGCCAGCAGCCTCAACTCCTACGTGCAGTACTTC. This encodes CASSLNSYVQYF.

With regard to this clonotype: The junction departs from germline at one end; a sequencing error may be responsible. This sequence joins TRBV5-1 and TRBJ1-1; 7 positions match TRBD1. This CDR3 is built from 15 residues. Germline V CDR1 and CDR2: SGHRS, YFSETQ. CDR3 residues: CASNLGSGGVTEAFF. For the CDR3, the DNA is TGCGCCAGCAACTTGGGGTCAGGGGGGGTGACTGAAGCTTTCTTT. Combining the CDR3 with reference TRBV5-1 and TRBJ1-1 gives the whole variable domain KAGVTQTPRYLIKTRGQQVTLSCSPISGHRSVSWYQQTPGQGLQFLFEYFSETQRNKGNFPGRFSGRQFSNSRSEMNVSTLELGDSALYLCASNLGSGGVTEAFFGQGTRLTVV.